This TCR beta chain was retrieved from a study of CXCR3-negative and CXCR3-positive naive CD8 T cells. Whole-study findings and limits: Naive cells positive for CXCR3 carried more hydrophobic TRB CDR3s than CXCR3-negative ones. Post-cryopreservation CXCR3 expression was partly diminished, and the bulk of assays employed fresh PBMCs. Memory cells differed in TRBV-TRBJ usage, but naive CXCR3-negative and CXCR3-positive cells had similar usage. Naive subsets were similarly diverse, while memory CD8+ repertoires were much less diverse.

The CDR3 covers 12 residues. Germline values: CDR1 SGHDN, CDR2 FVKESK. Notes on this clonotype: Antigen specificity is unknown.

Via 5' RACE with UMI labels, TRB cDNA libraries were prepared. TCRdb re-called the 5' RACE reads and gives one entry per CDR3 protein, without DNA. The sample totals more than 70,000 distinct CDR3 sequences; its top ten clones hold around 0.62%. Sequencing was done on a sample of naive CXCR3+ CD8+ T cells from blood. Indicated subset: CD45RO-CCR7+CD27+CD95- naive CD8+ T cells expressing CXCR3 (TNR3+). This receptor was taken from a human donor in good health. Some clones in this sample may be carry-over from other donors' samples. V gene TRBV14 combines with J gene TRBJ2-3. CDR3 region: CASSDDTDTQYF.